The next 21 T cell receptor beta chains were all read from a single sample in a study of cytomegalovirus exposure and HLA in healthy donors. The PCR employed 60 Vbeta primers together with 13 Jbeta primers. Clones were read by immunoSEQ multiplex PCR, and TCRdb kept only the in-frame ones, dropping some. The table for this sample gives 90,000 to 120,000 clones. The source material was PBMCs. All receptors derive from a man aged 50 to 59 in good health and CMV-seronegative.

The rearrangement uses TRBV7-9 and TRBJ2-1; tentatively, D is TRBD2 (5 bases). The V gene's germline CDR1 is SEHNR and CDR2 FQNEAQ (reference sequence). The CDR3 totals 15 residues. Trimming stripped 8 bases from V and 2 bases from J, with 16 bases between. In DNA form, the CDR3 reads TGTGCCAGCGGAGATAGTAGCGAAACCTACAATGAGCAGTTCTTC. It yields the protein CASGDSSETYNEQFF.

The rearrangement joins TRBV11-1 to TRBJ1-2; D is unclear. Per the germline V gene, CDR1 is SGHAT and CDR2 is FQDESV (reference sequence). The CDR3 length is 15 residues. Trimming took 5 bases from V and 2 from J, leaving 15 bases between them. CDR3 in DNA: TGTGCCAGCAGCCCGGGTAGCCGCTTCAACTATGGCTACACCTTC. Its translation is CASSPGSRFNYGYTF.

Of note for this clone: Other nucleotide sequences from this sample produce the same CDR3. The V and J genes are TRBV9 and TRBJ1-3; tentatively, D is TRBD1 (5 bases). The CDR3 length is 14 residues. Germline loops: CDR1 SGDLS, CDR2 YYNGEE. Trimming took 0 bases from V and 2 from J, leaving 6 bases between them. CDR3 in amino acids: CASSVGGAGNTIYF. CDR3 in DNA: TGTGCCAGCAGCGTAGGGGGGGCTGGAAACACCATATATTTT.

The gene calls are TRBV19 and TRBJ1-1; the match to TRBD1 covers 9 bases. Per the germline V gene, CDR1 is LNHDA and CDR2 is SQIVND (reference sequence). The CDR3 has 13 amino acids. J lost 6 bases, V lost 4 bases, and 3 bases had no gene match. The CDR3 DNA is TGTGCCAGTAGTACCGGGACAGGGTCTGAAGCTTTCTTT. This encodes CASSTGTGSEAFF. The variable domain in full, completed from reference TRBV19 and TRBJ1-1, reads DGGITQSPKYLFRKEGQNVTLSCEQNLNHDAMYWYRQDPGQGLRLIYYSQIVNDFQKGDIAEGYSVSREKKESFPLTVTSAQKNPTAFYLCASSTGTGSEAFFGQGTRLTVV.

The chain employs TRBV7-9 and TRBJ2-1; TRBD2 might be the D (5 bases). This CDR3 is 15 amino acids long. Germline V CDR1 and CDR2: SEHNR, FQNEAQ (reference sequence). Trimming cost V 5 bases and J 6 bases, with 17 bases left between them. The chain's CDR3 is CASSPGPSSVNEQFF. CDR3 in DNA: TGTGCCAGCAGCCCAGGACCTAGCTCCGTCAATGAGCAGTTCTTC.

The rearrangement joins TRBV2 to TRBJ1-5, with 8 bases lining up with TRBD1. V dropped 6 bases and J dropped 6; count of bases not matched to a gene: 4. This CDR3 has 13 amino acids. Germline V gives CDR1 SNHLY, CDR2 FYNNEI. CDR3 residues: CASSGTGGQPQHF. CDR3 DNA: TGTGCCAGCAGCGGGACAGGAGGTCAGCCCCAGCATTTT.

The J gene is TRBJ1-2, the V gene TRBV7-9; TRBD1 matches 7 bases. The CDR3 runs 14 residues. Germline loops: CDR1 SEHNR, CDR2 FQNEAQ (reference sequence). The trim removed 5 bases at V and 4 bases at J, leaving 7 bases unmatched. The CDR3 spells CASSPSGGFYGYTF. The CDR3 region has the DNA TGTGCCAGCAGCCCCTCAGGGGGGTTCTATGGCTACACCTTC.

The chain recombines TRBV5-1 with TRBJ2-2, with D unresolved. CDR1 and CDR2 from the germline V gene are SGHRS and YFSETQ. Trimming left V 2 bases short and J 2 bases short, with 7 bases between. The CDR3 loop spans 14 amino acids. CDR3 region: CASSFRTNTGELFF. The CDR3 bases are TGCGCCAGCAGCTTCAGAACCAACACCGGGGAGCTGTTTTTT.

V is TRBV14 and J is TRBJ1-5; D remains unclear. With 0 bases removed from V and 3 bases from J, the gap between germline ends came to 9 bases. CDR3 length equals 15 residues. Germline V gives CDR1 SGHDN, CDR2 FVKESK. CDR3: CASSQDPVNNQPQHF. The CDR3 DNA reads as TGTGCCAGCAGCCAAGACCCTGTAAACAATCAGCCCCAGCATTTT.

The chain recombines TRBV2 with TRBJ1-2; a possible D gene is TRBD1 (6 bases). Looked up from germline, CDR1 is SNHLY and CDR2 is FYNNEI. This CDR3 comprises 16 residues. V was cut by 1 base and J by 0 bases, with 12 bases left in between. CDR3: CASSEGGRSSNYGYTF. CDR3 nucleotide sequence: TGTGCCAGCAGTGAAGGGGGGCGATCATCTAACTATGGCTACACCTTC.

The CDR3 protein is CASSREKTGVNYGYTF. Here the CDR3 DNA reads TGCGCCAGCTCGCGGGAAAAAACAGGGGTTAACTATGGCTACACCTTC. V and J are TRBV4-1 and TRBJ1-2; TRBD1 aligns across 7 bases. J gave up 1 base and V 8 bases, and 13 bases lay outside the gene matches. The CDR3 extends over 16 amino acids. Germline V gene lookup returns CDR1 MGHRA and CDR2 YSYEKL.

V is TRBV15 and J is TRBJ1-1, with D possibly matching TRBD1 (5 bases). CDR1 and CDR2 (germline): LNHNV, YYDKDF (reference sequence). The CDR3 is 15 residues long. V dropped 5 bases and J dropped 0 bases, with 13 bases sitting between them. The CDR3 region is CATSSPGLLNTEAFF. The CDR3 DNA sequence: TGTGCCACCAGCTCCCCGGGACTGCTGAACACTGAAGCTTTCTTT.

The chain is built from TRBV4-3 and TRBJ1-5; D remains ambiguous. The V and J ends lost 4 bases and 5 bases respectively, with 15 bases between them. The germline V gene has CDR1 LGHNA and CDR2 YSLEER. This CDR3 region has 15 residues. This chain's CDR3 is CASSPGLGRDQPQHF. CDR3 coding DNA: TGCGCCAGCAGCCCCGGATTGGGGAGAGATCAGCCCCAGCATTTT.

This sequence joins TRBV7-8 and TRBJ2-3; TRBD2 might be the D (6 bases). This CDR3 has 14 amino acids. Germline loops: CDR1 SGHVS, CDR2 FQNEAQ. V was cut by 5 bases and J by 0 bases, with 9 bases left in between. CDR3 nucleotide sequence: TGTGCCAGCAGCAACCGGGGGAGCACAGATACGCAGTATTTT. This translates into CASSNRGSTDTQYF.

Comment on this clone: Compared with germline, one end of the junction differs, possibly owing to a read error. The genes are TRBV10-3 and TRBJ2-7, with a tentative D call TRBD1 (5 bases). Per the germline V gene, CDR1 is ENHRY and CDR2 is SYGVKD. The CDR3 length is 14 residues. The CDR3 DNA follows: TGTGCCATCAAGGTTGACAAGGGGTTATACGAGCAGTGCTTC. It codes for CAIKVDKGLYEQCF.

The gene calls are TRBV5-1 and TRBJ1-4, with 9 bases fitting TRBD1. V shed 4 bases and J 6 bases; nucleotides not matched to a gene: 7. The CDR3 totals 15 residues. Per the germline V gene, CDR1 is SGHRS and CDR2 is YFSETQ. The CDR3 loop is CASSLEGQGYEKLFF. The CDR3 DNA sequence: TGCGCCAGCAGCCTAGAGGGACAGGGCTATGAAAAACTGTTTTTT.

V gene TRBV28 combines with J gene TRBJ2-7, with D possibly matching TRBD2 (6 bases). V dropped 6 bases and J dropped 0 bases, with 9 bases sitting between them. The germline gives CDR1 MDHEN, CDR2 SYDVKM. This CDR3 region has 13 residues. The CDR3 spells CASRDGSSYEQYF. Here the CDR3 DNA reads TGTGCCAGCAGGGACGGGAGCTCCTACGAGCAGTACTTC.

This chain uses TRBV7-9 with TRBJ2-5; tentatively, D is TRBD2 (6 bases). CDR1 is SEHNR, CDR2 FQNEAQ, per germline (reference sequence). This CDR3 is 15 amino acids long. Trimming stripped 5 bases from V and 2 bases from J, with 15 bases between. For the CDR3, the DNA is TGTGCCAGCAGCCTTGGGTGGAGGGAACAAGAGACCCAGTACTTC. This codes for CASSLGWREQETQYF. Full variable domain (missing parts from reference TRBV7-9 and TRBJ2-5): DTGVSQNPRHKITKRGQNVTFRCDPISEHNRLYWYRQTLGQGPEFLTYFQNEAQLEKSRLLSDRFSAERPKGSFSTLEIQRTEQGDSAMYLCASSLGWREQETQYFGPGTRLLVL.

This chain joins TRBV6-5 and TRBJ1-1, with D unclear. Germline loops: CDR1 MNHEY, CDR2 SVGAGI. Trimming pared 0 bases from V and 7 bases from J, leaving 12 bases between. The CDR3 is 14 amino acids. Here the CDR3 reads CASSYSRVGYEAFF. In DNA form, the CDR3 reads TGTGCCAGCAGTTACTCGAGGGTGGGATATGAAGCTTTCTTT.

The CDR3 sequence is CASSRQGLNTEAFF. The CDR3, as DNA: TGTGCCAGCAGCCGACAGGGGTTGAACACTGAAGCTTTCTTT. The chain has TRBV27 and TRBJ1-1, with TRBD1 identical over 8 bases. Germline values: CDR1 MNHEY, CDR2 SMNVEV (reference sequence). The V gene end was trimmed by 6 bases and the J gene end by 0 bases; junction bases not matched to a gene: 3. The CDR3 is 14 amino acids.

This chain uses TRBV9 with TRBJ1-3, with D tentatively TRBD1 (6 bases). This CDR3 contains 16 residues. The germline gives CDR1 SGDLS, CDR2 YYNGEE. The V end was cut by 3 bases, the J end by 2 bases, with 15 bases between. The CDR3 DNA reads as TGTGCCAGCAGCGCCTTACAGGGTTTCGCTGGAAACACCATATATTTT. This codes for CASSALQGFAGNTIYF.